Following are 21 T cell receptor beta chains from one sample sequenced in a study of metastatic and nonmetastatic thyroid tumors. All patients were untreated before thyroid surgery. MiXCR re-clonotyped the PCR reads for TCRdb. The top ten clones hold approximately 40% of a sample with about 32,000 clones, 7% to 9% of them seen once. The sample comprised blood. Receptors originate from a female donor with papillary thyroid cancer or a benign thyroid nodule (not recorded which). Some clones in this sample may be carry-over from other donors' samples.

This clone was found many times. V is TRBV12-3 or TRBV12-4 and J is TRBJ2-3; D unclear. The length of the CDR3 is 12 residues. V lost 1 base to trimming and J lost 4 bases, with 3 bases between them. Here the CDR3 reads CASSLVADTQYF. The CDR3 DNA is TGTGCCAGCAGTTTAGTCGCAGATACGCAGTATTTT.

A word on this clone: This may be a read error: a much more frequent sequence differs by one nucleotide. This sequence joins TRBV11-2 and TRBJ2-6; the D call may be TRBD1 or TRBD2 (5 bases each). The CDR3 loop spans 15 amino acids. Trimming cost V 5 bases and J 5 bases, with 13 bases left between them. Germline V gene lookup returns CDR1 SGHAT and CDR2 FQNNGV. The CDR3 DNA reads TGTGCCAGCAGCGCCCAGGGAGCCAGGGCCAACGTCCTGACTTTC. Protein sequence: CASSAQGARANVLTF.

With respect to this clone: This may come from a read error, since a much larger clone is one base off. V gene TRBV27 combines with J gene TRBJ2-3; D not certain. V lost 0 bases, J lost 0 bases, and 7 bases lay in between. Germline V gene data show CDR1 as MNHEY and CDR2 as SMNVEV (reference sequence). The CDR3 has 15 amino acids. CDR3 in amino acids: CASSLSVGSTDTQYF. CDR3 DNA: TGTGCCAGCAGTTTATCAGTGGGAAGCACAGATACGCAGTATTTT.

This clone was detected ten times or more. The CDR3 spells CSARVPLAGELTDTQYF. CDR3 DNA sequence: TGCAGTGCTAGAGTCCCCTTAGCGGGAGAGTTAACAGATACGCAGTATTTT. J is TRBJ2-3 and V is TRBV20-1; 9 bases fit TRBD2. V dropped 1 base and J dropped 3; count of bases not matched to a gene: 11. The CDR3 runs 17 residues. Germline CDR1 DFQATT, CDR2 SNEGSKA (reference sequence).

Comment on this clone: Other nucleotide sequences from this sample produce the same CDR3. V is TRBV18 and J is TRBJ2-1, with D possibly TRBD2 on 6 matching bases. V lost 3 bases and J 6 bases, leaving 36 bases between the germline ends. The CDR3 runs 22 residues. CDR1 is KGHSH, CDR2 LQKENI, per germline. The CDR3 sequence is CASSPVFRLSGDERVGRNEQFF. CDR3 coding DNA: TGTGCCAGCTCACCTGTTTTCAGATTGTCGGGGGACGAGCGCGTAGGGCGCAATGAGCAGTTCTTC.

This clone has a count of ten or more. The chain combines TRBV15 with TRBJ2-7; D might be TRBD1 or TRBD2, each matching 6 bases. The CDR3 runs to 13 residues. Germline V gene data show CDR1 as LNHNV and CDR2 as YYDKDF (reference sequence). Between the trimmed V and J ends, which lost 8 bases and 9 bases, there was a span of 20 bases. The CDR3 coding sequence is TGTGCCACCCGACAGGATACATCAGCGGGGCAGTACTTC. This translates into CATRQDTSAGQYF.

J is TRBJ2-5 and V is TRBV4-3; TRBD2 is a possible D gene (6 bases). Trimming removed 1 base from V and 6 bases from J, with 12 bases in between. Per the germline V gene, CDR1 is LGHNA and CDR2 is YSLEER. The CDR3 spans 14 residues. CDR3 residues: CASSQVTGGKTQYF. CDR3 coding DNA: TGCGCCAGCAGCCAAGTAACCGGGGGTAAGACCCAGTACTTC.

This clone was recorded many times. This sequence joins TRBV5-1 and TRBJ2-5; D remains unclear. This CDR3 is 14 amino acids long. CDR1 is SGHRS and CDR2 is YFSETQ in the germline V gene. Trimming removed 4 bases from V and 0 bases from J, with 10 bases in between. The CDR3 nucleotides are TGCGCCAGCAGCACCAGGACGCACCAAGAGACCCAGTACTTC. Translated, it gives CASSTRTHQETQYF.

In regard to this clone: A much larger clonotype is one base distant, so this may be a read error. Other DNA sequences within the sample encode an identical CDR3. The chain recombines TRBV18 with TRBJ2-3; D possibly corresponds to TRBD1 (5 bases). V lost 3 bases to trimming and J lost 6 bases, with 7 bases between them. The germline CDR1 and CDR2 sequences are KGHSH and LQKENI. This CDR3 region has 12 residues. CDR3 DNA sequence: TGTGCCAGCTCACCCACAGGTGATACGCAGTATTTT. This translates into CASSPTGDTQYF.

This clone was detected ten times or more. The chain joins TRBV4-1 to TRBJ2-2, with TRBD1 as a possible D gene (5 bases). The ends were cut back, 1 base at V and 6 bases at J, with 12 bases in the middle. The CDR3 is 15 residues long. The germline gives CDR1 MGHRA, CDR2 YSYEKL. The CDR3 protein is CASSQGGREAGELFF. For the CDR3, the DNA is TGCGCCAGCAGCCAAGGGGGCAGGGAAGCCGGGGAGCTGTTTTTT.

This chain connects TRBV5-1 to TRBJ2-1; D may correspond to TRBD1 or TRBD2 (5 bases each). The V end lost 4 bases, the J end lost 3 bases, and 14 bases lay between the germline ends. The CDR3 runs to 15 residues. Germline lookup yields CDR1 SGHRS and CDR2 YFSETQ. The CDR3, as DNA: TGCGCCAGCAGCCCGACAGTGGGGGTCTACAATGAGCAGTTCTTC. It translates to CASSPTVGVYNEQFF.

This clone appeared many times. The rearrangement uses TRBV3-1 and TRBJ2-1; tentative D call: TRBD2 (5 bases). Trimming left V 6 bases short and J 0 bases short, with 9 bases between. Germline loops: CDR1 LGHDT, CDR2 YNNKEL (reference sequence). The CDR3 runs to 14 residues. The CDR3 DNA reads as TGTGCCAGCAGAACGGGGTTCTCCTACAATGAGCAGTTCTTC. Amino acids: CASRTGFSYNEQFF.

The table lists this clone with a few counts. A much larger clone sits a single nucleotide away, making a read error possible. The V and J genes are TRBV4-3 and TRBJ2-7; 7 bases map to TRBD2. Germline assignment: CDR1 LGHNA and CDR2 YSLEER. The CDR3 sequence is 15 residues long. With 3 bases clipped from V and 3 bases from J, the junction kept 8 bases outside the gene matches. DNA of the CDR3: TGCGCCAGCAGCCACCGACTAGCTCCCCTCTACGAGCAGTACTTC. Protein sequence: CASSHRLAPLYEQYF.

This clone was counted ten times or more. The CDR3 DNA sequence: TGTGCCAGCAGCCCCCTGAAAGACGGCGATTCACCCCTCCACTTT. This translates into CASSPLKDGDSPLHF. The V gene is TRBV6-1, the J gene TRBJ1-6, with unresolved D. The CDR3 runs 15 residues. V shed 6 bases and J shed 8 bases, with 17 bases lying between them. Germline V lookup: CDR1 MNHNS, CDR2 SASEGT.

This clone was detected ten times or more. The rearrangement links TRBV29-1 to TRBJ1-4, with no clear D. Trimming took 4 bases from V and 0 from J, leaving 9 bases between them. Germline V gene lookup returns CDR1 SQVTM and CDR2 ANQGSEA. The length of the CDR3 is 14 residues. CDR3 in DNA: TGCAGCGTTGGGCTGGATGCAACTAATGAAAAACTGTTTTTT. Translating it yields CSVGLDATNEKLFF.

This clone has ten or more counts. This chain connects TRBV6-2 or TRBV6-3 to TRBJ2-1; D is perhaps TRBD1 (5 bases). Germline CDR1 and CDR2: MNHEY and SVGEGT. This CDR3 region has 17 residues. V was shortened by 5 bases and J by 0 bases, with 17 bases between the two germline ends. CDR3 sequence (DNA): TGTGCCAGCAGTCCTAAAGGGCACAGGAGCTCCTACAATGAGCAGTTCTTC. Its translation: CASSPKGHRSSYNEQFF.

To note about this clone: Since a much larger clone is just one base distant, this may be a read error. The rearrangement uses TRBV7-2 and TRBJ2-3; D gene unclear. Germline CDR1 SGHTA, CDR2 FQGNSA. The CDR3 runs to 12 residues. Between the trimmed V and J ends, which lost 5 bases and 8 bases, there was a span of 11 bases. CDR3 sequence: CASSQAPSTQYF. DNA of the CDR3: TGTGCCAGCAGCCAAGCCCCAAGTACGCAGTATTTT. The variable domain in full, with the rest retrieved from reference TRBV7-2 and TRBJ2-3, is GAGVSQSPSNKVTEKGKDVELRCDPISGHTALYWYRQSLGQGLEFLIYFQGNSAPDKSGLPSDRFSAERTGGSVSTLTIQRTQQEDSAVYLCASSQAPSTQYFGPGTRLTVL.

This clone was observed at least ten times. One end of the junction is discordant with germline, which a read error may explain. The same CDR3 also results from other DNA sequences found in this sample. CDR3 sequence (DNA): TGTGCCACCAGCGGAGTACCGGGACAGGGGACCTCTGGAGCCAACGTCCTGACTTTC. This translates into CATSGVPGQGTSGANVLTF. This chain connects TRBV15 to TRBJ2-6; 10 bases line up with TRBD1. The CDR3 runs 19 residues. Germline CDR1 and CDR2: LNHNV and YYDKDF (reference sequence).

Remarks on this clone: It may be a read error: a sequence one base away is much more abundant. This sample also contains other DNA sequences that code for the same CDR3. The chain is built from TRBV7-9 and TRBJ2-5; 7 bases agree with TRBD2. CDR1 is SEHNR and CDR2 is FQNEAQ in the germline V gene (reference sequence). The CDR3 has 16 amino acids. The CDR3 here is CASRPPGRAVQETQYF. For the CDR3, the DNA is TGCGCCAGCAGACCCCCGGGGAGGGCAGTTCAAGAGACCCAGTACTTC.

This clone was seen ten or more times. The rearrangement links TRBV15 to TRBJ1-5; D perhaps matches TRBD1 (6 bases). V lost 0 bases to trimming and J lost 0 bases, with 9 bases between them. The CDR3 has 16 residues. The germline gives CDR1 LNHNV, CDR2 YYDKDF (reference sequence). CDR3 coding DNA: TGTGCCACCAGCAGAGATCGGGGGCCTAGCAATCAGCCCCAGCATTTT. Protein sequence: CATSRDRGPSNQPQHF.

This clone was recorded at least ten times. The CDR3 sequence: CASSLGGRVLQETQYF. Here the CDR3 DNA reads TGTGCCAGCAGCTTGGGGGGGAGGGTCCTCCAAGAGACCCAGTACTTC. The gene calls are TRBV5-5 and TRBJ2-5, with 7 nucleotides matching TRBD2. This CDR3 has 16 amino acids. Germline CDR1 reads SGHKS; CDR2 reads YYEKEE (reference sequence). With V trimmed by 0 bases and J by 1 base, 6 bases remained unmatched. Together with reference TRBV5-5 and TRBJ2-5, the CDR3 gives the full variable domain: DAGVTQSPTHLIKTRGQQVTLRCSPISGHKSVSWYQQVLGQGPQFIFQYYEKEERGRGNFPDRFSARQFPNYSSELNVNALLLGDSALYLCASSLGGRVLQETQYFGPGTRLLVL.